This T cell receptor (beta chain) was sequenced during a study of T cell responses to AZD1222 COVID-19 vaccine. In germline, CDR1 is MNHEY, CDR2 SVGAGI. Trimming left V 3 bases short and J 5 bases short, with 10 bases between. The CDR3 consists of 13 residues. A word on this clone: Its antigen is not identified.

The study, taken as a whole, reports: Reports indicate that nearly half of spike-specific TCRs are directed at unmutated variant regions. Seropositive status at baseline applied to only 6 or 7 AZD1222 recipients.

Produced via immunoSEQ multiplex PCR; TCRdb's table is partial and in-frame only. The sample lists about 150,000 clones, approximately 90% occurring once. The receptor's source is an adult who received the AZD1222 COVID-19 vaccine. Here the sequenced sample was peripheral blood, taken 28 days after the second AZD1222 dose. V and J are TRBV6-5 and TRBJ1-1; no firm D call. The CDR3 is CASSYFGWTEAFF. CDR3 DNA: TGTGCCAGCAGTTATTTCGGCTGGACTGAAGCTTTCTTT.